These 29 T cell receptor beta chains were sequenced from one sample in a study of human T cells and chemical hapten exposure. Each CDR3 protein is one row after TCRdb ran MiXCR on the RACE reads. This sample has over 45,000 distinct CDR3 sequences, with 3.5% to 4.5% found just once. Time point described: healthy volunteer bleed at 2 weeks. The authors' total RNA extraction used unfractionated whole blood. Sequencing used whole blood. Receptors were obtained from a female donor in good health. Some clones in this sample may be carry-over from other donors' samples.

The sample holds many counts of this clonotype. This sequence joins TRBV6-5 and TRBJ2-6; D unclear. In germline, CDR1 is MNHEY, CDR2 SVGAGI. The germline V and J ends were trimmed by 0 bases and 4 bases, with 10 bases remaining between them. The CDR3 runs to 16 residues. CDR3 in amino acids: CASSYSTLSGANVLTF. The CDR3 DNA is TGTGCCAGCAGTTACTCTACCCTTTCGGGGGCCAACGTCCTGACTTTC.

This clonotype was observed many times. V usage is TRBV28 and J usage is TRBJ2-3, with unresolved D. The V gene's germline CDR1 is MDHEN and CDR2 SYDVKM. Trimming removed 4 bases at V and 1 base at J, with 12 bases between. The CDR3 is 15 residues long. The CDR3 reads CASSSVSFRTDTQYF. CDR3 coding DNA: TGTGCCAGCAGTTCAGTGTCTTTCCGCACAGATACGCAGTATTTT.

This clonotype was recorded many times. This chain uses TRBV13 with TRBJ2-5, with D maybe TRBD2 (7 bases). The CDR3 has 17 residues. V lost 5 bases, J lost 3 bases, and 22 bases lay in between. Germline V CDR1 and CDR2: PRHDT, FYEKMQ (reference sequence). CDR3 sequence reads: CASSNHIRRGLKETQYF. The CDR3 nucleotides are TGTGCCAGCAGCAACCACATCCGGCGGGGGCTTAAAGAGACCCAGTACTTC.

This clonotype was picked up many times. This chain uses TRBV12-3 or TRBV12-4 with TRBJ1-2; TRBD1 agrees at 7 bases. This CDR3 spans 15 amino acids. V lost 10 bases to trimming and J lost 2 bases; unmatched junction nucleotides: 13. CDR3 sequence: CATRDSGKSNYGYTF. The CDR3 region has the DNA TGTGCCACCCGGGACAGTGGTAAATCCAACTATGGCTACACCTTC.

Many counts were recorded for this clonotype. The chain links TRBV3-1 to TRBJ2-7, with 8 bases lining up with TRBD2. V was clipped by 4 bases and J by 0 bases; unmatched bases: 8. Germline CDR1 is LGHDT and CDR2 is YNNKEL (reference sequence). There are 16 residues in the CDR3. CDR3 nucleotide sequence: TGTGCCAGCAGCCTACGGGCGGGGGGCTTCTCCTACGAGCAGTACTTC. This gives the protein CASSLRAGGFSYEQYF.

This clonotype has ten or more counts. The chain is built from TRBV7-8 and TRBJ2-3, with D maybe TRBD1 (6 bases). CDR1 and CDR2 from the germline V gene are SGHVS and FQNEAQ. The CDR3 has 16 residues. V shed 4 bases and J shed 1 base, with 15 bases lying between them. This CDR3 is CASSWTARGGTDTQYF. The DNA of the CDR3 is TGTGCCAGCAGCTGGACAGCACGAGGTGGCACAGATACGCAGTATTTT.

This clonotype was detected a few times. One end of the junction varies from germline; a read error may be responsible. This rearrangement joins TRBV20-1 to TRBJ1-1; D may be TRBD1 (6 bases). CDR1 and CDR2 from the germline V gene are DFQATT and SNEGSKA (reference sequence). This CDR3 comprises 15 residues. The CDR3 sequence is CSARDQAGVKTEAFF. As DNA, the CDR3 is TGCAGTGCTAGAGATCAGGCAGGGGTGAAGACTGAAGCTTTCTTT.

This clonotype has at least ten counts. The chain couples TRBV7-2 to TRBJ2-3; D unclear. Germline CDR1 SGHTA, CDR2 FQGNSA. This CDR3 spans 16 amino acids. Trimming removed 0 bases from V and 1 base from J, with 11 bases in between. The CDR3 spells CASSLAVGLGTDTQYF. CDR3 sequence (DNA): TGTGCCAGCAGCTTAGCGGTAGGGTTGGGCACAGATACGCAGTATTTT.

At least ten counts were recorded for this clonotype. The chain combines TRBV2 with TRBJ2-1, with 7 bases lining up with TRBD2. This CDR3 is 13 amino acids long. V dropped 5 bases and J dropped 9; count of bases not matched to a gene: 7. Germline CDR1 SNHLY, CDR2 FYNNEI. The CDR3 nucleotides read TGTGCCAGCAGTTCCAGCGGGGTACTTGAGCAGTTCTTC. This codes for CASSSSGVLEQFF.

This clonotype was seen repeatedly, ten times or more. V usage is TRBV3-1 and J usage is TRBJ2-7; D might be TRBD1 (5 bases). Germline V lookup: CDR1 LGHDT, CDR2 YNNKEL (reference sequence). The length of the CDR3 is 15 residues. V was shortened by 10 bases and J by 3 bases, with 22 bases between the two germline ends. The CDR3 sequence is CATTATGAAHYEQYF. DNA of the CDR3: TGTGCCACCACTGCTACAGGTGCCGCACACTACGAGCAGTACTTC.

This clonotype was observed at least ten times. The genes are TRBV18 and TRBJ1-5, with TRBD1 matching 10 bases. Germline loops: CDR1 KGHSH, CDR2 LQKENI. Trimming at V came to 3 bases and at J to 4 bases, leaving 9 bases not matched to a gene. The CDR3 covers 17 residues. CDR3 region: CASSPDRGRPLNQPQHF. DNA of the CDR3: TGTGCCAGCTCACCTGACAGGGGGCGCCCCCTTAATCAGCCCCAGCATTTT.

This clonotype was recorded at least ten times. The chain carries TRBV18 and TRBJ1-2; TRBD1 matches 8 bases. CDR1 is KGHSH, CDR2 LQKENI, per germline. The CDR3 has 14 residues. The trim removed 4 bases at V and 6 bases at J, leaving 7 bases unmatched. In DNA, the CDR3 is TGTGCCAGCTCACGACTCAGGGGGCAGGATGGCTACACCTTC. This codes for CASSRLRGQDGYTF.

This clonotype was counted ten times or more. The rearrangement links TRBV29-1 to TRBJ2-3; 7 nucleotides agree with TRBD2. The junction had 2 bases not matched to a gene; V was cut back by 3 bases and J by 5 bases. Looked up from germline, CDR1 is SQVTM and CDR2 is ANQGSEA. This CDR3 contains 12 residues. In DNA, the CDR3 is TGCAGCGTTGAGGGGGGGGGAGATACGCAGTATTTT. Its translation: CSVEGGGDTQYF.

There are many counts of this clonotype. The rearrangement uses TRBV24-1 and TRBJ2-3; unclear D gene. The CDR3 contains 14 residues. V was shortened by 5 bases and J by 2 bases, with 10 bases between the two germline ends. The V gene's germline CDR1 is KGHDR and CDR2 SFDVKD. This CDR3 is CATSGGTLTDTQYF. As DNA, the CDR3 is TGTGCCACCAGTGGCGGAACGCTCACAGATACGCAGTATTTT.

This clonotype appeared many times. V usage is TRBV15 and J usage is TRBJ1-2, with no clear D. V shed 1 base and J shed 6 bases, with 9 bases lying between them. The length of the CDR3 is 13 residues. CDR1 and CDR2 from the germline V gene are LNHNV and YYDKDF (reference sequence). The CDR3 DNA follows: TGTGCCACCAGCAGAGTCCTCGAAGATGGCTACACCTTC. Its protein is CATSRVLEDGYTF.

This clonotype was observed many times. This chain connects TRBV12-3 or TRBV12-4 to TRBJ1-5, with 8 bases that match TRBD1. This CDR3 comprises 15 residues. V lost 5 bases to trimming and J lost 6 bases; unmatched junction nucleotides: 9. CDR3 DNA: TGTGCCAGCAGTCCGACACAGGGGGTTAGTCAGCCCCAGCATTTT. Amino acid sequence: CASSPTQGVSQPQHF.

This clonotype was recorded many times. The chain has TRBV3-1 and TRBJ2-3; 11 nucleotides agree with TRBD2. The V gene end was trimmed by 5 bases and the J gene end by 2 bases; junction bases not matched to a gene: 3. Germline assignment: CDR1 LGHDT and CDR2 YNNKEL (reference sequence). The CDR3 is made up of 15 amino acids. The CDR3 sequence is CASSLTSGVTDTQYF. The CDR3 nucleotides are TGTGCCAGCAGCTTGACTAGCGGGGTCACAGATACGCAGTATTTT.

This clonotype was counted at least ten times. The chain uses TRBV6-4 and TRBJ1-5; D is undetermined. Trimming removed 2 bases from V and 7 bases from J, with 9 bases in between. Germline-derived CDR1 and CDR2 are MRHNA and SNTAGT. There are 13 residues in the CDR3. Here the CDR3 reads CASSDEGGQPQHF. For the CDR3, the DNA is TGTGCCAGCAGTGACGAGGGCGGACAGCCCCAGCATTTT.

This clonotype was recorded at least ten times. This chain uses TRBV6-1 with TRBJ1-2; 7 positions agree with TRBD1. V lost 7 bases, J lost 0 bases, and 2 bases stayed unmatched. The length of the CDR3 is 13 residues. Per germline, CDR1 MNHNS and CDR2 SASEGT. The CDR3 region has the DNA TGTGCCAGCAAGGACAGGACTAACTATGGCTACACCTTC. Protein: CASKDRTNYGYTF.

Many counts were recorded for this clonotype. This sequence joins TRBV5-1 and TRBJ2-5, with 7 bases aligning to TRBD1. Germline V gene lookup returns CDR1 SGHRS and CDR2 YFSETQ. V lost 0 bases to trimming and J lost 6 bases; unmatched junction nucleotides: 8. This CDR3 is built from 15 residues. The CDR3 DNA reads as TGCGCCAGCAGCTTGGGAGACAGGGTCTTGAAGACCCAGTACTTC. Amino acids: CASSLGDRVLKTQYF.

CDR3 loop: CASSAGGRQGSTEAFF. CDR3 in DNA: TGTGCCAGCAGCGCGGGGGGAAGACAGGGATCCACTGAAGCTTTCTTT. The chain carries TRBV5-4 and TRBJ1-1; 7 bases map to TRBD1. The CDR3 is 16 amino acids. Per the germline V gene, CDR1 is SGHNT and CDR2 is YYREEE (reference sequence). Germline trimming cut 4 bases from V and 4 bases from J; bases unmatched to any gene: 13.

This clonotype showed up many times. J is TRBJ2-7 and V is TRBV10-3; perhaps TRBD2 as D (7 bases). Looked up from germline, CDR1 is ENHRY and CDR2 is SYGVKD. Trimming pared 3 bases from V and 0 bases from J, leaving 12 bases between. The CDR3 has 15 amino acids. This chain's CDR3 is CAISEGGVSSYEQYF. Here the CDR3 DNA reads TGTGCCATCAGTGAAGGGGGGGTGAGCTCCTACGAGCAGTACTTC.

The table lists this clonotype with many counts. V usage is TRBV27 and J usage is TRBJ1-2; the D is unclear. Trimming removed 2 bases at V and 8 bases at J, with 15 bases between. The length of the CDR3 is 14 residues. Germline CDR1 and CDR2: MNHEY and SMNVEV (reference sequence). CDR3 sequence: CASSLKASTIGYTF. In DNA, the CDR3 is TGTGCCAGCAGTTTAAAGGCCTCTACGATAGGCTACACCTTC.

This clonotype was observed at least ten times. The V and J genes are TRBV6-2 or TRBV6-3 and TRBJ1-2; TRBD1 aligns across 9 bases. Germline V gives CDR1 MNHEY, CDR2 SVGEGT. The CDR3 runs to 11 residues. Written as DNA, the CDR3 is TGTGGATCGGGACAGGGATATGGCTACACCTTC. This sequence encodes CGSGQGYGYTF.

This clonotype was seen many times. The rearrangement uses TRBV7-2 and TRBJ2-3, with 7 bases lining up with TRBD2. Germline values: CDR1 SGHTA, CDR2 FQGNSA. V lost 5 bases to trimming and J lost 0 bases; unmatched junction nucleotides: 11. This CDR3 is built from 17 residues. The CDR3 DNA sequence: TGTGCCAGCAGCCCGAGCGGGATCAGAACTAGCACAGATACGCAGTATTTT. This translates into CASSPSGIRTSTDTQYF.

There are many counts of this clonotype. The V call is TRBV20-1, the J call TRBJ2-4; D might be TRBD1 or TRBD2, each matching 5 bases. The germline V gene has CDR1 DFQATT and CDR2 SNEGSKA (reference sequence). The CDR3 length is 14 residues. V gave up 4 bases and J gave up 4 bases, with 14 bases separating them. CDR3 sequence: CSATGTLRKNIQYF. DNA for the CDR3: TGCAGTGCTACCGGGACCCTCAGAAAAAACATTCAGTACTTC.

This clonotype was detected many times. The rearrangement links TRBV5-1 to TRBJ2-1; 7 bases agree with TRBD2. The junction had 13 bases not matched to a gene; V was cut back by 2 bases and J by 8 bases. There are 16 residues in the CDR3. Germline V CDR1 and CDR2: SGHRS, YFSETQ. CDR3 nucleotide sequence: TGCGCCAGCAGCTTACTAACCTGGGAAAGCGGGGATGAGCAGTTCTTC. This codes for CASSLLTWESGDEQFF.

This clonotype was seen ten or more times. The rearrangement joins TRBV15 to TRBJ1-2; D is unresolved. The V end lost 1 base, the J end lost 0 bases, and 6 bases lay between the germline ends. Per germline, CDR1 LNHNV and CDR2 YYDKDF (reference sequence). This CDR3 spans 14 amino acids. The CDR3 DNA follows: TGTGCCACCAGCAGAGGGTCCACTAACTATGGCTACACCTTC. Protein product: CATSRGSTNYGYTF. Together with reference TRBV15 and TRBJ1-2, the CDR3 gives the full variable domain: DAMVIQNPRYQVTQFGKPVTLSCSQTLNHNVMYWYQQKSSQAPKLLFHYYDKDFNNEADTPDNFQSRRPNTSFCFLDIRSPGLGDTAMYLCATSRGSTNYGYTFGSGTRLTVV.

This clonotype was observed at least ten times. CDR3 nucleotides: TGTGCCAGCTCACCCTATGCCCGGGAAGCTTTCTTT. Amino acids: CASSPYAREAFF. The chain combines TRBV18 with TRBJ1-1; D unclear. CDR1 is KGHSH and CDR2 is LQKENI in the germline V gene. The germline V and J ends were trimmed by 3 bases and 8 bases, with 10 bases remaining between them. CDR3 length: 12 residues.